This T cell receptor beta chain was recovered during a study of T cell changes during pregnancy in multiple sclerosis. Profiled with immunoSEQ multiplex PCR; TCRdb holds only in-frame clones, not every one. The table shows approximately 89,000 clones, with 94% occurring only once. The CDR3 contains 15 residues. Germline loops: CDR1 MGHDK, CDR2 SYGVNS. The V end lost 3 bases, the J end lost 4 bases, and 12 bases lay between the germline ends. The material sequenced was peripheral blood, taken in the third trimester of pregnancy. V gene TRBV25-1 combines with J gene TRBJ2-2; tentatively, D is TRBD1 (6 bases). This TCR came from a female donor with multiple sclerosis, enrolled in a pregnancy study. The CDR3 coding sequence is TGTGCCAGCAGTGAGCACAGGGTGGGCACCGGGGAGCTGTTTTTT. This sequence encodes CASSEHRVGTGELFF.